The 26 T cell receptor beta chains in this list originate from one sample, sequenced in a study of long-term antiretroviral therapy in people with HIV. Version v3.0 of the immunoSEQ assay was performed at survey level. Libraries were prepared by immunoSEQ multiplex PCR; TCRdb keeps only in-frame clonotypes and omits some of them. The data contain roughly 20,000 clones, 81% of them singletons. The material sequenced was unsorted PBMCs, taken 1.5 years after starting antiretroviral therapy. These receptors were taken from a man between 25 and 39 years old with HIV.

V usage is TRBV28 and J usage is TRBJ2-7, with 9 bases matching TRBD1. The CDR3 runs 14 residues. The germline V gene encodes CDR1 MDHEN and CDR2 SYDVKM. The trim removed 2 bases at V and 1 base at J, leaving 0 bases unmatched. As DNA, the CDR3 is TGTGCCAGCAGTTTAGGGACAGGGTCCTACGAGCAGTACTTC. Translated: CASSLGTGSYEQYF.

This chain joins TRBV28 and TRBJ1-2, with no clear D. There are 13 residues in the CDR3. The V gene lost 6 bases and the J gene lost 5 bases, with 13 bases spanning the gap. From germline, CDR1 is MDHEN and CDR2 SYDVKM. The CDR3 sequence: CASSLLGGYGYTF. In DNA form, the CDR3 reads TGTGCCAGCAGCCTTCTAGGAGGGTATGGCTACACCTTC.

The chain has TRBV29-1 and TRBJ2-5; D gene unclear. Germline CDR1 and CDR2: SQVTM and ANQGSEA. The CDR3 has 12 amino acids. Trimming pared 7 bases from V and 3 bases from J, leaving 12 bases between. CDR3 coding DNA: TGCAGCGCCTGGAAGGGAAAAGAGACCCAGTACTTC. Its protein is CSAWKGKETQYF.

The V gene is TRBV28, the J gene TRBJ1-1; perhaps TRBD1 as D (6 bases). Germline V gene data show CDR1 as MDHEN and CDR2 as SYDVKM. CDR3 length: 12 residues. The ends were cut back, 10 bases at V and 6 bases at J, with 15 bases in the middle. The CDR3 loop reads CAIRGQIPEAFF. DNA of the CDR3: TGTGCCATCCGAGGACAGATCCCTGAAGCTTTCTTT.

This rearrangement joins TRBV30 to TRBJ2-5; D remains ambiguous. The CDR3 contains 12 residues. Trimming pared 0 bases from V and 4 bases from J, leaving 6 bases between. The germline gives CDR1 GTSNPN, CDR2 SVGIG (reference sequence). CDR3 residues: CAWSVVRETQYF. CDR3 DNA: TGTGCCTGGAGTGTAGTGAGAGAGACCCAGTACTTC.

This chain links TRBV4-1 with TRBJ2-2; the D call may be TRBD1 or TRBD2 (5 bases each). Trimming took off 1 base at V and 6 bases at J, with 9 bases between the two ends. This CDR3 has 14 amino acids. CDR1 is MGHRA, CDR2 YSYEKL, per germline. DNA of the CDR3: TGCGCCAGCAGCCAAGTCAGGGAGCCCGGGGAGCTGTTTTTT. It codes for CASSQVREPGELFF.

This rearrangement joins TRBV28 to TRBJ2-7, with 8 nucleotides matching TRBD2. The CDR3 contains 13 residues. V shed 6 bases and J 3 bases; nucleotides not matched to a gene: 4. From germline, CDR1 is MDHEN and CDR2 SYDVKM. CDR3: CASRTGTSYEQYF. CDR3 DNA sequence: TGTGCCAGCAGAACCGGGACTAGCTACGAGCAGTACTTC.

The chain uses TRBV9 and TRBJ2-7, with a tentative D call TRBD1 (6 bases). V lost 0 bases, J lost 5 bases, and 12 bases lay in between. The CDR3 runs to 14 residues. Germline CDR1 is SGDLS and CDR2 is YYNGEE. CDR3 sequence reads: CASSVGIGGHEQYF. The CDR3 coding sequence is TGTGCCAGCAGCGTAGGAATAGGGGGTCACGAGCAGTACTTC.

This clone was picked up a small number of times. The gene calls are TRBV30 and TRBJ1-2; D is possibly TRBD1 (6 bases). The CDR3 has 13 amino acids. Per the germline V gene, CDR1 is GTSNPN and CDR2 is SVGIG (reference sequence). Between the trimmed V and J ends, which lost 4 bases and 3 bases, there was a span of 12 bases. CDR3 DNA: TGTGCCTGGACAACCGGGGGCTACTATGGCTACACCTTC. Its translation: CAWTTGGYYGYTF.

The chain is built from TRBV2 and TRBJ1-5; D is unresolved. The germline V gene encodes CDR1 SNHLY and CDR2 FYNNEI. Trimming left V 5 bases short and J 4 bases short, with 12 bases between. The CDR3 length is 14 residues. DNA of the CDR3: TGTGCCAGCAGTAATCAGAGGGTTAATCAGCCCCAGCATTTT. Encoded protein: CASSNQRVNQPQHF.

CDR3 sequence: CASSQDGQLNQPQHF. In DNA, the CDR3 is TGCGCCAGCAGCCAAGATGGTCAGCTCAATCAGCCCCAGCATTTT. The chain couples TRBV4-1 to TRBJ1-5, with D hard to call. The V gene's germline CDR1 is MGHRA and CDR2 YSYEKL. Trimming stripped 0 bases from V and 3 bases from J, with 9 bases between. The CDR3 is 15 residues long.

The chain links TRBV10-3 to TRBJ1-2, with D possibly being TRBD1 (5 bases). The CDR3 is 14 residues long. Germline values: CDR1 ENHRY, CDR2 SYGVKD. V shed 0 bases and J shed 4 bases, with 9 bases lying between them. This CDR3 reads CAISESSTVYGYTF. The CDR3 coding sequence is TGTGCCATCAGTGAGTCTTCGACAGTCTATGGCTACACCTTC.

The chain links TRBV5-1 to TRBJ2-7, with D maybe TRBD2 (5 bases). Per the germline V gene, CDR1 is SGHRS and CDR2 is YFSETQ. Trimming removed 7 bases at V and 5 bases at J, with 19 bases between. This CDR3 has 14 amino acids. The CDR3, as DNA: TGCGCCAGCCTGAGGGCACCGGGGAGCGACGAGCAGTACTTC. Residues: CASLRAPGSDEQYF.

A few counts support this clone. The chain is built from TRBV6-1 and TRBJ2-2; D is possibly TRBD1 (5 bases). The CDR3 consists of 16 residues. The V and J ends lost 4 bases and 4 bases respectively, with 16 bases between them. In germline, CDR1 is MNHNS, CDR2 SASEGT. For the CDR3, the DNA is TGTGCCAGCAGTGCCGACAGCTTCGTTACCACCGGGGAGCTGTTTTTT. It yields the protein CASSADSFVTTGELFF.

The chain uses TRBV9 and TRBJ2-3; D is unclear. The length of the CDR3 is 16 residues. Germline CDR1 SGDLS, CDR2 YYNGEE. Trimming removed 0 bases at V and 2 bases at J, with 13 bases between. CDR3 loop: CASSVDPLEVTDTQYF. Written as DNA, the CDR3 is TGTGCCAGCAGCGTAGACCCCCTAGAGGTCACAGATACGCAGTATTTT.

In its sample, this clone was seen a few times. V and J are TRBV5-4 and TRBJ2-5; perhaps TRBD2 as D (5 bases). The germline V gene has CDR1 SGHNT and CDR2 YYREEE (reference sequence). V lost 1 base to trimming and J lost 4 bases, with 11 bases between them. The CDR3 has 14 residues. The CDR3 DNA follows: TGTGCCAGCAGCTTGCCCGGGATCCGAGAGACCCAGTACTTC. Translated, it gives CASSLPGIRETQYF.

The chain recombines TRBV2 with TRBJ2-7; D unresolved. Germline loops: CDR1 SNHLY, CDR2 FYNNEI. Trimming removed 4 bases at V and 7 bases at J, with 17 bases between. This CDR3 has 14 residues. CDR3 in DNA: TGTGCCAGCAGTGCACGGACGGAGCCTCGGGAGCAGTACTTC. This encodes CASSARTEPREQYF.

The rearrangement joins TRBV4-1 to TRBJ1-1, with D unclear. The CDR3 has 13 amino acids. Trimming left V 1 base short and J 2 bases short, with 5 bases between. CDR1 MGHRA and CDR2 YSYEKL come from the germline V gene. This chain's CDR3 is CASSQAINTEAFF. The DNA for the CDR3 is TGCGCCAGCAGCCAAGCAATCAACACTGAAGCTTTCTTT.

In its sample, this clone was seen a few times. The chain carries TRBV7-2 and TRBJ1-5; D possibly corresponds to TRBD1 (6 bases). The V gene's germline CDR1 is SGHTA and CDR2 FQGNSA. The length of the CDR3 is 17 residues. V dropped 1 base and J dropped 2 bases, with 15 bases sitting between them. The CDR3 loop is CASSLVSGALGNQPQHF. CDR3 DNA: TGTGCCAGCAGCTTAGTATCGGGGGCATTAGGCAATCAGCCCCAGCATTTT.

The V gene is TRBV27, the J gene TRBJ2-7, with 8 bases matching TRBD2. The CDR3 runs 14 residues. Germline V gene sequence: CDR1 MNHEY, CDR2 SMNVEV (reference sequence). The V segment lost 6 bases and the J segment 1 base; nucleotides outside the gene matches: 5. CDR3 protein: CASRLAGSSYEQYF. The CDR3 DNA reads TGTGCCAGCAGGCTAGCGGGTTCATCCTACGAGCAGTACTTC.

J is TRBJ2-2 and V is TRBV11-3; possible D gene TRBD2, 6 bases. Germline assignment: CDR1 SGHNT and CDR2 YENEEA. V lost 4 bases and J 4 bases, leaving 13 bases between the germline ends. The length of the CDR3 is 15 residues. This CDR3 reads CASSSLGGITGELFF. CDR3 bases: TGTGCCAGCAGCTCTCTCGGAGGGATCACCGGGGAGCTGTTTTTT.

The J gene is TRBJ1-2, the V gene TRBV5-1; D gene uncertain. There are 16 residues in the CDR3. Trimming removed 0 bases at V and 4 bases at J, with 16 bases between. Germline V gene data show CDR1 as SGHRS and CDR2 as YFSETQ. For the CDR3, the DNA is TGCGCCAGCAGCTTGGATAGAGGGAGAATTTCCTATGGCTACACCTTC. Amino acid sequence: CASSLDRGRISYGYTF.

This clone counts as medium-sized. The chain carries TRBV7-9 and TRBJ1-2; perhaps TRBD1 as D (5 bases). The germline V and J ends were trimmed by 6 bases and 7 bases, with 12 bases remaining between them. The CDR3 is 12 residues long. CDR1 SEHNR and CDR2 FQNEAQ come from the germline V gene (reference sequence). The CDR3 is CASRPGGSGYTF. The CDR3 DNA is TGTGCCAGCAGGCCTGGGGGTTCTGGCTACACCTTC.

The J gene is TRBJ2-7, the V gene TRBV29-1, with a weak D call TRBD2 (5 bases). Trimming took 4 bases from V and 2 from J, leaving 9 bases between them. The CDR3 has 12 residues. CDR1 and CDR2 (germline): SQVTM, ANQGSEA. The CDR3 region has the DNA TGCAGCGTTGGACCGGGGACCTACGAGCAGTACTTC. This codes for CSVGPGTYEQYF.

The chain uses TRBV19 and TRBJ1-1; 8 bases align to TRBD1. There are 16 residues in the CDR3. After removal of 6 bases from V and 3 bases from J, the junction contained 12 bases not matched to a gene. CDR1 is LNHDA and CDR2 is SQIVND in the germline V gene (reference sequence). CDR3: CASSLREDRADTEAFF. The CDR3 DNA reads TGTGCCAGTAGCCTCAGGGAGGACAGGGCTGACACTGAAGCTTTCTTT.

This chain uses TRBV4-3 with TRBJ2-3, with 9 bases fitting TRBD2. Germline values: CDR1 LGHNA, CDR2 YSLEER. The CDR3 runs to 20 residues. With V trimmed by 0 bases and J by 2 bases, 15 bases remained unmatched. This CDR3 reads CASSQDPGTLRLAATDTQYF. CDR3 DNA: TGCGCCAGCAGCCAAGACCCCGGTACTCTCCGACTAGCGGCCACAGATACGCAGTATTTT.